Listed below are T cell receptor beta chains from one sample, sequenced in a study of CD8 T cells in ankylosing spondylitis. MiXCR, applied by TCRdb to the 5' RACE reads, yields one record per CDR3 protein. The repertoire holds approximately 150,000 distinct CDR3 sequences, with 40% to 50% as singletons. The sample consisted of synovial fluid, either unsorted or a sorted T cell fraction (not recorded which). The receptors stem from a male donor with ankylosing spondylitis. CDR3s include the opening cysteine and the closing phenylalanine or tryptophan. The D gene is left open where the match is weak. Clone size, where shown, is once, few, many, or a class for clones that have expanded.

V	D	J	size	DNA	CDR3
TRBV27	.	TRBJ1-1	few	TGTGCCAGCAGTCAAAGTCCGGGGCTCCGACCGTACACTGAAGCTTTCTTT	CASSQSPGLRPYTEAFF
TRBV20-1	.	TRBJ1-2	few	TGCAGTGCCTTAGATCAGGGTAACTATGGCTACACCTTC	CSALDQGNYGYTF
TRBV12-3/TRBV12-4	.	TRBJ1-1	few	TGTGCCAGCAGTTTAGCCGAACGGTCTGAAGCTTTCTTT	CASSLAERSEAFF
TRBV12-3/TRBV12-4	TRBD2	TRBJ2-5	many	TGTGCCAGCAGAGCTAGCGGGGAAGAGACCCAGTACTTC	CASRASGEETQYF
TRBV27	TRBD2	TRBJ2-1	few	TGTGCCAGCAGTTTATTTGGGGGGGGACCCTACAATGAGCAGTTCTTC	CASSLFGGGPYNEQFF
TRBV6-2/TRBV6-3	.	TRBJ1-5	.	TGTGCCAGCAGCCCTCAACGGACAGAGTTAGGGGTTTCTGGCAATCAGCCCCAGCATTTT	CASSPQRTELGVSGNQPQHF
TRBV6-1	.	TRBJ1-2	.	TGTGCCAGCAGTGAAGGGGGAACCTATGGCTACACCTTC	CASSEGGTYGYTF
TRBV7-8	TRBD2	TRBJ2-7	.	TGTGCCAGCAGCTTTTCGGGACTAGCGCCGCAGATTTACTACGAGCAGTACTTC	CASSFSGLAPQIYYEQYF
TRBV7-6	TRBD2	TRBJ2-1	.	TGTGCCAGCAGCCACCTCCCCGAGCGGGGACGATCCTACAATGAGCAGTTCTTC	CASSHLPERGRSYNEQFF
TRBV6-1	.	TRBJ2-1	.	TGTGCCAGCGCCAAGGAGACGACCTCCTACAATGAGCAGTTCTTC	CASAKETTSYNEQFF
TRBV6-1	.	TRBJ2-2	.	TGTGCCAGCCCATTGCGGACAGTACCCACCGGGGAGCTGTTTTTT	CASPLRTVPTGELFF
TRBV27	.	TRBJ2-2	.	TGTGCCAGCAGTTTATCGAGGGCCGGGGAGCTGTTTTTT	CASSLSRAGELFF
TRBV6-2/TRBV6-3	.	TRBJ2-2	.	TGTGCCAGCAGAAGGGCGGGACATCGTTCCGGGGAGCTGTTTTTT	CASRRAGHRSGELFF
TRBV12-3/TRBV12-4	.	TRBJ1-5	.	TGTGCCAGCAGTTTTCAAGAGTTTCAGCCCCAGCATTTT	CASSFQEFQPQHF
TRBV4-2	TRBD1	TRBJ1-2	.	TGTGCCAGCAGCCAAGATCAGGGGGTGGGCTATGGCTACACCTTC	CASSQDQGVGYGYTF
TRBV9	TRBD1	TRBJ2-7	once	TGTGCCAGCAGCGTAGGTTGGACAGGGGCCTACGAGCAGTACTTC	CASSVGWTGAYEQYF
TRBV20-1	.	TRBJ2-7	.	TGCAGTGCCCCAAAGAGGTACGAGCAGTACTTC	CSAPKRYEQYF
TRBV6-2/TRBV6-3	.	TRBJ2-5	.	TGTGCCAGCAGTTACTCTTTCCGAATCTCGGAGACCCAGTACTTC	CASSYSFRISETQYF
TRBV24-1	.	TRBJ2-2	.	TGTGCCACCAGTGAAACCCGAGGGGACACCCTCCCCGGGGAGCTGTTTTTT	CATSETRGDTLPGELFF
TRBV20-1	.	TRBJ2-3	.	TGCAGTGCTAGAGAGAGCACAGATACGCAGTATTTT	CSARESTDTQYF
TRBV28	TRBD2	TRBJ2-3	.	TGTGCCAGCAGTCCTTCAGGCGGGAGCCCCTGGACAGATACGCAGTATTTT	CASSPSGGSPWTDTQYF
TRBV20-1	.	TRBJ1-3	.	TGCAGTGCTAGGAAGACTGTTACTGGAAACACCATATATTTT	CSARKTVTGNTIYF
TRBV6-1	TRBD1	TRBJ2-7	many	TGTGCCAGCAGTGACGCGACAGGGGGCCCCTACGAGCAGTACTTC	CASSDATGGPYEQYF
TRBV4-1	.	TRBJ2-3	.	TGCGCCAGCAGCACCCGACAGTGGTCACCCACAGATACGCAGTATTTT	CASSTRQWSPTDTQYF
TRBV25-1	TRBD2	TRBJ2-5	few	TGTGCCAGCAGTGAACTAGGGACTAGCGGGGGTGTCTCAGAGACCCAGTACTTC	CASSELGTSGGVSETQYF
TRBV2	.	TRBJ1-1	.	TGTGCCAGCACAGCTGAAGCTTTCTTT	CASTAEAFF
TRBV3-1	TRBD1	TRBJ2-7	.	TGTGCCAGCAGCCAGGGACAGGATTATGACGAGCAGTACTTC	CASSQGQDYDEQYF
TRBV5-1	.	TRBJ1-1	many	TGCGCCAGCAGCTTGTCGTACACAGCGAACACTGAAGCTTTCTTT	CASSLSYTANTEAFF
TRBV12-3/TRBV12-4	TRBD2	TRBJ2-3	few	TGTGCCAGCAGTTTTCGCCTAGCGGGGGGCGGTCTATATACGCAGTATTTT	CASSFRLAGGGLYTQYF